The 29 T cell receptor beta chains presented below share a single source sample, sequenced in a study of beta chain features in type 1 diabetes. Isolated RNA was reverse transcribed in full, so expressed TCRB transcripts were sequenced. Clones were sequenced by immunoSEQ multiplex PCR, and TCRdb holds only the in-frame ones, with some missing. The data contain under 90,000 clones, roughly a third of them singletons. The sequenced material came from stem cell memory CD4+ T cells from blood. These receptors originate from a woman under 30 in good health.

The chain couples TRBV2 to TRBJ2-1, with 13 bases that match TRBD2. Per germline, CDR1 SNHLY and CDR2 FYNNEI. The CDR3 extends over 19 amino acids. After removal of 6 bases from V and 5 bases from J, the junction contained 16 bases not matched to a gene. The CDR3 sequence is CASRAIRRTSGSRDNEQFF. Written as DNA, the CDR3 is TGTGCCAGCAGGGCTATCCGGAGGACTAGCGGGAGTAGGGACAATGAGCAGTTCTTC.

The chain combines TRBV9 with TRBJ2-7, with 8 nucleotides matching TRBD2. The CDR3 has 17 residues. The junction had 13 bases not matched to a gene; V was cut back by 4 bases and J by 1 base. Germline CDR1 reads SGDLS; CDR2 reads YYNGEE. Written as DNA, the CDR3 is TGTGCCAGCAGCCCCGGGGGGGGTTTCCTCGGGTCCTACGAGCAGTACTTC. Its translation is CASSPGGGFLGSYEQYF.

This clone has more than one count but fewer than ten. The rearrangement links TRBV9 to TRBJ2-1; 7 positions match TRBD2. V lost 5 bases and J lost 0; bases outside the gene matches: 14. From germline, CDR1 is SGDLS and CDR2 YYNGEE. CDR3 size: 18 residues. The CDR3 DNA sequence: TGTGCCAGCAGGGCAGGAGCGGGGAGGGGAAGCTCCTACAATGAGCAGTTCTTC. Protein: CASRAGAGRGSSYNEQFF.

This clone was observed a few times. The germline gene is not matched at one end of the junction; a read error may be the cause. V usage is TRBV6-4 and J usage is TRBJ1-2; D is undetermined. The CDR3 length is 8 residues. Germline values: CDR1 MRHNA, CDR2 SNTAGT. DNA for the CDR3: TGTGCCAGCAGTGGTAGCATTTTC. It yields the protein CASSGSIF.

The gene calls are TRBV4-2 and TRBJ1-2, with 10 positions matching TRBD1. Per germline, CDR1 LGHNA and CDR2 YNFKEQ. The CDR3 runs to 16 residues. V was clipped by 4 bases and J by 2 bases; unmatched bases: 7. CDR3 loop: CASSPQDRGTNYGYTF. The CDR3 bases are TGTGCCAGCAGCCCCCAGGACAGGGGGACAAACTATGGCTACACCTTC.

The chain links TRBV5-1 to TRBJ2-3, with 10 nucleotides matching TRBD2. The J segment lost 3 bases and the V segment lost 0 bases, leaving 7 bases of the junction unmatched. The CDR3 length is 17 residues. Per the germline V gene, CDR1 is SGHRS and CDR2 is YFSETQ. The DNA for the CDR3 is TGCGCCAGCAGCTTGGACTCGGGACTAGCGTTTACAGATACGCAGTATTTT. Protein product: CASSLDSGLAFTDTQYF.

The chain couples TRBV7-9 to TRBJ2-5; D may be TRBD1 (5 bases). CDR1 and CDR2 from the germline V gene are SEHNR and FQNEAQ (reference sequence). The CDR3 is 13 amino acids. Trimming left V 5 bases short and J 5 bases short, with 12 bases between. The CDR3 here is CASSQDTFETQYF. The CDR3 nucleotides read TGTGCCAGCAGCCAGGACACCTTCGAGACCCAGTACTTC.

V gene TRBV18 combines with J gene TRBJ2-2; D might be TRBD2 (5 bases). Germline V gene data show CDR1 as KGHSH and CDR2 as LQKENI. The CDR3 extends over 15 amino acids. V was pared by 2 bases and J by 6 bases, with 13 bases between. As DNA, the CDR3 is TGTGCCAGCTCACCATATACTCGGGAATCCGGGGAGCTGTTTTTT. It is translated as CASSPYTRESGELFF.

This sequence joins TRBV27 and TRBJ2-1; TRBD2 agrees at 10 bases. The CDR3 totals 14 residues. The J segment lost 7 bases and the V segment lost 4 bases, leaving 4 bases of the junction unmatched. Germline V CDR1 and CDR2: MNHEY, SMNVEV (reference sequence). This CDR3 is CASSSTSGINEQFF. CDR3 in DNA: TGTGCCAGCAGTTCTACTAGCGGGATTAATGAGCAGTTCTTC.

CDR3 region: CASTDLQRGYEQYF. The CDR3 nucleotides are TGTGCCAGCACCGATCTTCAGCGTGGCTACGAGCAGTACTTC. The chain uses TRBV9 and TRBJ2-7; the D is unclear. The CDR3 sequence is 14 residues long. V lost 6 bases, J lost 3 bases, and 16 bases lay in between. Germline values: CDR1 SGDLS, CDR2 YYNGEE.

This rearrangement joins TRBV9 to TRBJ2-5, with 7 bases fitting TRBD2. The J call may be in error: the DNA end matches TRBJ2-7 better. This CDR3 comprises 14 residues. The germline CDR1 and CDR2 sequences are SGDLS and YYNGEE. This CDR3 reads CASSVVREAYEQYF. The CDR3 bases are TGTGCCAGCAGCGTAGTACGGGAGGCCTACGAGCAGTACTTC.

The genes are TRBV5-6 and TRBJ2-1, with D perhaps matching TRBD2 (5 bases). V gave up 1 base and J gave up 0 bases, with 8 bases separating them. Germline lookup yields CDR1 SGHDT and CDR2 YYEEEE. The CDR3 length is 15 residues. This CDR3 reads CASSLSGNSYNEQFF. In nucleotides, the CDR3 is TGTGCCAGCAGCTTGTCGGGAAACTCCTACAATGAGCAGTTCTTC.

This clone has just a few counts. The gene calls are TRBV4-3 and TRBJ1-5, with TRBD1 matching over 8 bases. Trimming cost V 1 base and J 3 bases; bases outside gene matches: 5. CDR1 LGHNA and CDR2 YSLEER come from the germline V gene. The CDR3 has 16 residues. The chain's CDR3 is CASSQGTGSPNQPQHF. The CDR3 coding sequence is TGCGCCAGCAGCCAAGGGACAGGGAGTCCCAATCAGCCCCAGCATTTT.

This clone has only a few counts. The V call is TRBV9, the J call TRBJ2-3; unclear D gene. Trimming removed 2 bases from V and 4 bases from J, with 5 bases in between. From germline, CDR1 is SGDLS and CDR2 YYNGEE. This CDR3 has 12 residues. Here the CDR3 DNA reads TGTGCCAGCAGCGTTAGTGCAGATACGCAGTATTTT. Translating it yields CASSVSADTQYF.

This clone was counted a few times. V is TRBV19 and J is TRBJ1-1, with TRBD1 as a possible D gene (5 bases). Per the germline V gene, CDR1 is LNHDA and CDR2 is SQIVND (reference sequence). Deletions cut 5 bases from V and 1 base from J, with 11 bases between. The CDR3 is made up of 14 amino acids. The DNA of the CDR3 is TGTGCCAGTAGTCCCGCAGGGCGGAACACTGAAGCTTTCTTT. Its protein product is CASSPAGRNTEAFF.

This rearrangement joins TRBV10-3 to TRBJ2-2; 9 nucleotides align to TRBD1. After removal of 4 bases from V and 6 bases from J, the junction contained 6 bases not matched to a gene. The CDR3 spans 15 residues. Germline lookup yields CDR1 ENHRY and CDR2 SYGVKD. CDR3 in DNA: TGTGCCATCAGTGGTGGACAGGGGATGCCCGGGGAGCTGTTTTTT. Protein product: CAISGGQGMPGELFF.

This clone was observed a few times. The chain employs TRBV4-3 and TRBJ2-5; D is perhaps TRBD2 (6 bases). V lost 3 bases and J 5 bases, leaving 19 bases between the germline ends. Germline assignment: CDR1 LGHNA and CDR2 YSLEER. The CDR3 totals 16 residues. CDR3 residues: CASSQGSTGRGETQYF. Written as DNA, the CDR3 is TGCGCCAGCAGCCAGGGCTCTACGGGCCGGGGGGAGACCCAGTACTTC.

V is TRBV29-1 and J is TRBJ1-1; 8 nucleotides line up with TRBD1. V trimming: 0 bases; J trimming: 1 base; junction bases outside the gene matches: 13. CDR1 and CDR2 (germline): SQVTM, ANQGSEA. CDR3 length equals 18 residues. In DNA, the CDR3 is TGCAGCGTTGAAGATCTAGGACAGGGAGGTGAAACGAACACTGAAGCTTTCTTT. Its translation: CSVEDLGQGGETNTEAFF.

This chain links TRBV6-5 with TRBJ1-5; D is unresolved. The germline V gene encodes CDR1 MNHEY and CDR2 SVGAGI. V was shortened by 6 bases and J by 9 bases, with 9 bases between the two germline ends. The CDR3 sequence is 11 residues long. The CDR3 loop is CASSPEGPQHF. CDR3 nucleotide sequence: TGTGCCAGCAGCCCCGAGGGGCCCCAGCATTTT.

V and J are TRBV27 and TRBJ1-4; a possible D gene is TRBD1 (6 bases). Trimming cost V 5 bases and J 7 bases, with 14 bases left between them. CDR3 size: 14 residues. Germline V gene data show CDR1 as MNHEY and CDR2 as SMNVEV (reference sequence). DNA of the CDR3: TGTGCCAGCAGTCGACAGGCGAGGGGTGAAAAACTGTTTTTT. As protein: CASSRQARGEKLFF.

The chain combines TRBV7-3 with TRBJ2-1, with D possibly TRBD1 on 5 matching bases. CDR1 SGHTA and CDR2 FQGTGA come from the germline V gene. Trimming stripped 2 bases from V and 9 bases from J, with 14 bases between. The CDR3 is 14 residues long. CDR3 DNA: TGTGCCAGCAGCTTAGCGACTGCTACAGGTGAGCAGTTCTTC. Encoded protein: CASSLATATGEQFF.

The sample holds one count of this clone. This rearrangement joins TRBV7-9 to TRBJ1-5; 9 bases agree with TRBD1. The CDR3 contains 16 residues. The germline V gene has CDR1 SEHNR and CDR2 FQNEAQ (reference sequence). V gave up 3 bases and J gave up 5 bases; unmatched junction bases: 8. This chain's CDR3 is CASSFWTGVGDQPQHF. CDR3 coding DNA: TGTGCCAGCAGCTTCTGGACAGGGGTGGGCGATCAGCCCCAGCATTTT.

The sample holds a few counts of this clone. The chain employs TRBV28 and TRBJ2-1; 11 nucleotides agree with TRBD2. Per germline, CDR1 MDHEN and CDR2 SYDVKM. V shed 1 base, J shed 4 bases, and the junction held 9 bases outside the gene matches. This CDR3 contains 18 residues. The CDR3 DNA follows: TGTGCCAGCAGTTTATACGAAACTAGCGGGAGTGCGTACAATGAGCAGTTCTTC. Translation gives CASSLYETSGSAYNEQFF.

The genes are TRBV2 and TRBJ2-5; 8 nucleotides line up with TRBD2. The CDR3 contains 15 residues. V lost 7 bases to trimming and J lost 4 bases; unmatched junction nucleotides: 11. The V gene's germline CDR1 is SNHLY and CDR2 FYNNEI. The CDR3 protein is CASTPGPAGVETQYF. For the CDR3, the DNA is TGTGCCAGCACCCCTGGGCCAGCGGGGGTAGAGACCCAGTACTTC.

This clone has a handful of counts. V and J are TRBV30 and TRBJ1-6; weak D call: TRBD1 (6 bases). With 1 base removed from V and 8 bases from J, the gap between germline ends came to 15 bases. Germline CDR1 is GTSNPN and CDR2 is SVGIG (reference sequence). This CDR3 region has 15 residues. CDR3 in DNA: TGTGCCTGGAGTGGTCGTGGGGGGGCAGATTCACCCCTCCACTTT. Amino acid sequence: CAWSGRGGADSPLHF.

In its sample, this clone was seen a few times. The chain uses TRBV6-1 and TRBJ2-4; TRBD2 matches 8 bases. The CDR3 runs to 15 residues. V lost 2 bases to trimming and J lost 9 bases; unmatched junction nucleotides: 9. Germline-derived CDR1 and CDR2 are MNHNS and SASEGT. The CDR3 bases are TGTGCCAGCAGTGAACGAGCGGGAGTCCGTAGCATTCAGTACTTC. This translates into CASSERAGVRSIQYF.

The V and J genes are TRBV6-1 and TRBJ1-5, with D possibly TRBD1 on 5 matching bases. The germline CDR1 and CDR2 sequences are MNHNS and SASEGT. Trimming cost V 6 bases and J 0 bases, with 9 bases left between them. This CDR3 contains 14 residues. CDR3 amino acids: CASRRGSSNQPQHF. The CDR3 bases are TGTGCCAGCAGAAGGGGAAGTAGCAATCAGCCCCAGCATTTT.

The genes are TRBV11-2 and TRBJ2-3; D not resolved. The CDR3 contains 12 residues. Germline CDR1 is SGHAT and CDR2 is FQNNGV. The V and J ends lost 1 base and 5 bases respectively, with 4 bases between them. The CDR3 here is CASSLGGDTQYF. The CDR3, as DNA: TGTGCCAGCAGCTTAGGAGGAGATACGCAGTATTTT.

The table lists this clone with a few counts. The chain links TRBV9 to TRBJ2-3, with D possibly matching TRBD2 (6 bases). The CDR3 runs to 14 residues. The V gene's germline CDR1 is SGDLS and CDR2 YYNGEE. The V end lost 4 bases, the J end lost 1 base, and 10 bases lay between the germline ends. CDR3 DNA sequence: TGTGCCAGCAGCTTTCGACTAGGCACAGATACGCAGTATTTT. It translates to CASSFRLGTDTQYF.